This TCR beta chain originates from a study of T cell responses to AZD1222 COVID-19 vaccine. The CDR3 extends over 15 amino acids. V was clipped by 3 bases and J by 2 bases, with 11 bases between them. The germline gives CDR1 LNHDA, CDR2 SQIVND (reference sequence). TCRdb's table, derived via immunoSEQ multiplex PCR, lists solely in-frame clones and lacks some. The sample contains about 160,000 clones, more than 80% of which appear only once. The V and J genes are TRBV19 and TRBJ2-1; D perhaps matches TRBD2 (5 bases). The source was peripheral blood, collected on day 0 of AZD1222 vaccination. This clonotype was sampled from an adult in good health. In DNA, the CDR3 is TGTGCCAGTAGTATGGGTAGGGAGCCCTACAATGAGCAGTTCTTC. Amino acids: CASSMGREPYNEQFF.